A selection of T cell receptor beta chains follows, all from one sample in a study of early T cells in non-severe SARS-CoV-2 infection. TCRdb redid the calling of the 5' RACE reads with MiXCR, one entry per CDR3 protein. In the table there are tens of thousands of distinct CDR3 sequences, 9% to 15% of which are singletons. The sample consisted of whole blood. All receptors come from an adult who was a healthcare worker with PCR-confirmed SARS-CoV-2 infection or an uninfected control (not recorded which). The CDR3 runs from the conserved cysteine through the conserved F or W. D genes are given only for firm matches. The size entry is marked missing in some rows and otherwise reads once, few, many or a size class.

V gene	clone size	D gene	J gene	CDR3 DNA	CDR3 protein
TRBV30	many	TRBD1	TRBJ2-1	TGTGCCTGGAGTGTACCGGGACAGCCCTACAATGAGCAGTTCTTC	CAWSVPGQPYNEQFF
TRBV28	many	-	TRBJ1-1	TGTGCCAGCAGTTTGACGACGGGGAACACTGAAGCTTTCTTT	CASSLTTGNTEAFF
TRBV6-1	many	-	TRBJ2-3	TGTGCCAGCAGTGAAAGGGGGGGCCGGGCAGATACGCAGTATTTT	CASSERGGRADTQYF
TRBV20-1	many	-	TRBJ2-7	TGCAGTGCTCGCCCCCTAGGAATCGAGCAGTACTTC	CSARPLGIEQYF
TRBV2	-	-	TRBJ1-1	TGTGCCAGCCGCCGCGCCGGGACCGACTTTGAAGCTTTCTTT	CASRRAGTDFEAFF
TRBV4-1	many	-	TRBJ1-4	TGCGCCAGCAGCCAAAGTAGGCAGGGGACGGGAGAAAAACTGTTTTTT	CASSQSRQGTGEKLFF
TRBV29-1	many	-	TRBJ2-1	TGCAGCGTTCGGACTGCCCGCGTGTACAATGAGCAGTTCTTC	CSVRTARVYNEQFF
TRBV29-1	few	-	TRBJ1-5	TGCAGCGTTGGGAGTAACAATCAGCCCCAGCATTTT	CSVGSNNQPQHF
TRBV12-3/TRBV12-4	few	TRBD1	TRBJ1-1	TGTGCCAGCAGTTTAGATGACAGGGTCATGAACACTGAAGCTTTCTTT	CASSLDDRVMNTEAFF
TRBV5-5	-	TRBD1	TRBJ2-7	TGTGCCAGCAGCTTGAGGACTGGGACAGGGGAATTCCCTTCCCTCTACGAGCAGTACTTC	CASSLRTGTGEFPSLYEQYF
TRBV6-1	many	-	TRBJ2-1	TGTGCCAGCTCCCGCCAAGGGGGAAGTTATGAGCAGTTCTTC	CASSRQGGSYEQFF
TRBV11-1	-	TRBD2	TRBJ2-1	TGTGCCAGCAGCCTTTCAAGTAGCGGGAGCCACAATGAGCAGTTCTTC	CASSLSSSGSHNEQFF
TRBV10-2	few	-	TRBJ2-7	TGCGCCAGCCATCGGGGAGGGGGGGGACTCCCCTCCTACGAGCAGTACTTC	CASHRGGGGLPSYEQYF
TRBV5-1	many	-	TRBJ2-2	TGCGCCAGCAGCTTGGCCTTAGGGGCGTCGGCCGGGGAGCTGTTTTTT	CASSLALGASAGELFF
TRBV30	-	TRBD1	TRBJ2-7	TGTGCCTGGAGCCGGGACAGAGCCTACGAGCAGTACTTC	CAWSRDRAYEQYF
TRBV11-2	-	TRBD2	TRBJ2-7	TGTGCCAGCAACACAGCGGGGGGCGACCACGAGCAGTACTTC	CASNTAGGDHEQYF
TRBV18	many	-	TRBJ2-7	TGTGCCAGCTCACCACCGTCAGTCTCGGGCTACGAGCAGTACTTC	CASSPPSVSGYEQYF